The clone carrying this T cell receptor (beta chain) was seen a handful of times. Its antigen is unknown. Trimming took off 4 bases at V and 4 bases at J, with 22 bases between the two ends. The CDR3 has 17 residues. Per germline, CDR1 SGHRS and CDR2 YFSETQ. RNA extraction was followed by reverse transcription into cDNA, which acted as the sequencing template. Some clones are missing from TCRdb's copy, which holds only in-frame ones; the method was immunoSEQ multiplex PCR. This sample has 200,000 or so clones; 58% occur once, and the top ten carry 5% to 6%. Indicated treatment: oral pan-JAK inhibitor, 5-10 mg twice daily. The sample is drawn from a study of CD8+ T cells in alopecia areata. Study summary: The study gave treated patients oral tofacitinib at 5 to 10 mg twice daily.

Findings of the study overall: Higher clonality than in normal scalp was seen in lesional scalp, especially alopecia totalis/universalis.

This clonotype was sampled from a human donor with alopecia areata. The chain joins TRBV5-1 to TRBJ2-3; possibly TRBD2 for D (7 bases). The sample was CD4+ T cells sorted from blood, taken at week 24, from a patient treated with tofacitinib. Here the CDR3 DNA reads TGCGCCAGCAGCCCCGACGGAGGGGGGGGGCCGGCAGATACGCAGTATTTT. Its translation is CASSPDGGGGPADTQYF. Full variable domain (rest looked up from reference TRBV5-1 and TRBJ2-3): KAGVTQTPRYLIKTRGQQVTLSCSPISGHRSVSWYQQTPGQGLQFLFEYFSETQRNKGNFPGRFSGRQFSNSRSEMNVSTLELGDSALYLCASSPDGGGGPADTQYFGPGTRLTVL.